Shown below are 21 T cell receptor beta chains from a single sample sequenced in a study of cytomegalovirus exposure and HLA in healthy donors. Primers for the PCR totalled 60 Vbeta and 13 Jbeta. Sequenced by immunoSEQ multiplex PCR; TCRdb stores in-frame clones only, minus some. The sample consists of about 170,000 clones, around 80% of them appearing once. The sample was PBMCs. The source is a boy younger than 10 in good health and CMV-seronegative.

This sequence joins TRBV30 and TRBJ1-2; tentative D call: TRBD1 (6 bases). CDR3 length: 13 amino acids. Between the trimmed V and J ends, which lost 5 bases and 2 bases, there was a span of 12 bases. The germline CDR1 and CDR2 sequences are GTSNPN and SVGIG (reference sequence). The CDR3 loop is CAWEAGGNYGYTF. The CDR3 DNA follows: TGTGCCTGGGAGGCGGGGGGCAACTATGGCTACACCTTC.

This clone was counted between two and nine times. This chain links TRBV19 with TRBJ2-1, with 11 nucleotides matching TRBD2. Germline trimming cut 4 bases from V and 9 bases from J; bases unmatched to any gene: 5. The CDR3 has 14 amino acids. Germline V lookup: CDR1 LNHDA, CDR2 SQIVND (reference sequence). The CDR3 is CASSRSLAGAEQFF. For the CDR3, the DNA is TGTGCCAGTAGTAGATCACTAGCGGGAGCTGAGCAGTTCTTC.

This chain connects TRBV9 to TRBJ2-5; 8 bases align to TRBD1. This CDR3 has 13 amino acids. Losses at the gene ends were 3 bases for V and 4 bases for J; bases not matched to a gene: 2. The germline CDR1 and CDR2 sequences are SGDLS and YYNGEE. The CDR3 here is CASSAGGRETQYF. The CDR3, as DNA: TGTGCCAGCAGCGCAGGGGGCCGAGAGACCCAGTACTTC.

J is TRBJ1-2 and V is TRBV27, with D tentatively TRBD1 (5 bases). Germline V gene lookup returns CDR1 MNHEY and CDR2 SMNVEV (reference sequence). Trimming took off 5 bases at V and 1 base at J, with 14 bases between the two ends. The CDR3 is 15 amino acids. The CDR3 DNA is TGTGCCAGCAGTCTGGACACGCTGGGTAACTATGGCTACACCTTC. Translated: CASSLDTLGNYGYTF.

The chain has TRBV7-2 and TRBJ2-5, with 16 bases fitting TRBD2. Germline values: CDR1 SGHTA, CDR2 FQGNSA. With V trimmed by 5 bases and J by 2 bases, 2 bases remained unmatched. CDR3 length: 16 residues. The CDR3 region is CASSRGLAGGQETQYF. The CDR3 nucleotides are TGTGCCAGCAGCCGGGGACTAGCGGGGGGGCAAGAGACCCAGTACTTC.

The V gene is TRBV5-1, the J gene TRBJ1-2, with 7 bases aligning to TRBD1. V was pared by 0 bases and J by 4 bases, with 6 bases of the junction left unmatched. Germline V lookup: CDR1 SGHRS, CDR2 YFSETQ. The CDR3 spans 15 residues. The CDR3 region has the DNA TGCGCCAGCAGCTTGGATGGAGGGGGCGTCTATGGCTACACCTTC. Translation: CASSLDGGGVYGYTF.

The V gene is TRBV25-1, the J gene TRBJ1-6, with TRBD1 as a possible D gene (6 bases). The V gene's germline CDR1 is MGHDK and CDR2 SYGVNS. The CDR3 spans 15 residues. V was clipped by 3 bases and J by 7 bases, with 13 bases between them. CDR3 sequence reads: CASSEGGAYNSPLHF. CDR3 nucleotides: TGTGCCAGCAGTGAGGGGGGGGCGTACAATTCACCCCTCCACTTT.

This CDR3 reads CASSLEGPRGTEAFF. The CDR3 DNA sequence: TGTGCCAGCAGCTTGGAAGGGCCCAGGGGGACTGAAGCTTTCTTT. This sequence joins TRBV5-6 and TRBJ1-1; 7 nucleotides line up with TRBD1. This CDR3 contains 15 residues. In germline, CDR1 is SGHDT, CDR2 YYEEEE. The junction had 7 bases not matched to a gene; V was cut back by 0 bases and J by 5 bases.

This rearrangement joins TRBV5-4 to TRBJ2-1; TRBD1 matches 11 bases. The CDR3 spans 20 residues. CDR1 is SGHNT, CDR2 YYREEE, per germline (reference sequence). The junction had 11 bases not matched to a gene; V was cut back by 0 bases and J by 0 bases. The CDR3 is CASSLAAGTGGSSSYNEQFF. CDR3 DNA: TGTGCCAGCAGCTTGGCCGCCGGGACAGGGGGTTCTAGCTCCTACAATGAGCAGTTCTTC.

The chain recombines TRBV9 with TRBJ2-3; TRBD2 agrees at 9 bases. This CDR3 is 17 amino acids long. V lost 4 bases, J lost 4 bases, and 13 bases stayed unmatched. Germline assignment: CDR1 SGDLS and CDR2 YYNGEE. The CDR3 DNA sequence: TGTGCCAGCAGCAAGCCCAGGGGCGGGAGGGCCGCAGATACGCAGTATTTT. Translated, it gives CASSKPRGGRAADTQYF.

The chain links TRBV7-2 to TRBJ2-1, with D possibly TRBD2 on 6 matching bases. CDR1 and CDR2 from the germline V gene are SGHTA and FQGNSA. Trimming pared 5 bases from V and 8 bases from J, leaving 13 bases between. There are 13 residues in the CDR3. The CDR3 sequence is CASSRLERDEQFF. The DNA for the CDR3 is TGTGCCAGCAGCCGACTAGAGAGGGATGAGCAGTTCTTC.

CDR3 sequence reads: CASSPAGALGEQFF. CDR3 in DNA: TGTGCCAGCTCACCAGCGGGAGCCCTCGGTGAGCAGTTCTTC. The chain combines TRBV18 with TRBJ2-1; 7 bases are shared with TRBD2. CDR3 length: 14 residues. Germline V gives CDR1 KGHSH, CDR2 LQKENI. Unmatched junction bases numbered 7, after V lost 2 bases and J lost 9 bases.

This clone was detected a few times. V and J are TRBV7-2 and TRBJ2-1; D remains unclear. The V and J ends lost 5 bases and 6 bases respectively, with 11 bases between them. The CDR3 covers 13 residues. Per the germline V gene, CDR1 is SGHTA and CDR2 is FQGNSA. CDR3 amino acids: CASSPTTLNEQFF. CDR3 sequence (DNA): TGTGCCAGCAGCCCAACGACACTCAATGAGCAGTTCTTC.

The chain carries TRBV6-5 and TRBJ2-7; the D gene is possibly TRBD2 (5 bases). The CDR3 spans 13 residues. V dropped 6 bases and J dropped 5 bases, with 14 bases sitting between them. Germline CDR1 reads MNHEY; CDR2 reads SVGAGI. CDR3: CASRLGVGDEQYF. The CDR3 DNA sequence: TGTGCCAGCAGACTCGGGGTTGGGGACGAGCAGTACTTC.

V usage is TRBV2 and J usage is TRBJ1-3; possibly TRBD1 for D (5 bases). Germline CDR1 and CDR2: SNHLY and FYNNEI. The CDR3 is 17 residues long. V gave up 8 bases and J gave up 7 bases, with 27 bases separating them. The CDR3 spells CASAPDRTGQITNTIYF. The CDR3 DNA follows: TGTGCCAGCGCCCCTGATAGAACAGGCCAAATTACGAACACCATATATTTT.

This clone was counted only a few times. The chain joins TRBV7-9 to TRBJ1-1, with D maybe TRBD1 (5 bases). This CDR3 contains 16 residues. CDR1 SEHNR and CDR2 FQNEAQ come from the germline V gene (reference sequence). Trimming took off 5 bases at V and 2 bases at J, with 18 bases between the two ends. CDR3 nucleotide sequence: TGTGCCAGCAGCCCATCTTGGGGCAGTAGAAACACTGAAGCTTTCTTT. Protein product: CASSPSWGSRNTEAFF.

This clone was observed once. The CDR3 sequence: CASSLAGGSTDTQYF. CDR3 sequence (DNA): TGTGCCAGCAGCTTAGCGGGAGGGTCCACAGATACGCAGTATTTT. V is TRBV5-6 and J is TRBJ2-3; 10 nucleotides match TRBD2. The CDR3 has 15 residues. Trimming removed 2 bases from V and 2 bases from J; junction bases left unmatched: 2. Germline V gene lookup returns CDR1 SGHDT and CDR2 YYEEEE.

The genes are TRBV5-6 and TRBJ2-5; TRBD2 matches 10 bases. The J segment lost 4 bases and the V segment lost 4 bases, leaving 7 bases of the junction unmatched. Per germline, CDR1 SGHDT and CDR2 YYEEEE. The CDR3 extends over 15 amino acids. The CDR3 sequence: CASSSGTSVGETQYF. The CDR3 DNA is TGTGCCAGCAGCAGCGGGACTAGCGTGGGAGAGACCCAGTACTTC. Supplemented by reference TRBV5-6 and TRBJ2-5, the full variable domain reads DAGVTQSPTHLIKTRGQQVTLRCSPKSGHDTVSWYQQALGQGPQFIFQYYEEEERQRGNFPDRFSGHQFPNYSSELNVNALLLGDSALYLCASSSGTSVGETQYFGPGTRLLVL.

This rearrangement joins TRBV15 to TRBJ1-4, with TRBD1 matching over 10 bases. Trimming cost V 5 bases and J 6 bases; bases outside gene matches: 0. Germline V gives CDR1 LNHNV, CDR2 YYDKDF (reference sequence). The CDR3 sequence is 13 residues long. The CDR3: CATSGTGDEKLFF. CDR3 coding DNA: TGTGCCACCAGCGGGACAGGGGATGAAAAACTGTTTTTT.

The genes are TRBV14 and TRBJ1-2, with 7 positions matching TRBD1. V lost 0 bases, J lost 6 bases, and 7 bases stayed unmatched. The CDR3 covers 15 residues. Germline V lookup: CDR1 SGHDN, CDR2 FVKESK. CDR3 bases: TGTGCCAGCAGCCAAGATCAGGGCAGGGGGAATGGCTACACCTTC. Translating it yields CASSQDQGRGNGYTF.

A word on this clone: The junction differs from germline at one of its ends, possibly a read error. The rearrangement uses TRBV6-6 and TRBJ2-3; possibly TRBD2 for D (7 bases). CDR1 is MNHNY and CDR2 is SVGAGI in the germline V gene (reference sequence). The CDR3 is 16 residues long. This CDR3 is CASSYSRGAAYTDTQF. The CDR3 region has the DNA TGTGCCAGCAGTTACTCACGGGGGGCTGCTTACACAGATACGCAGTTT.